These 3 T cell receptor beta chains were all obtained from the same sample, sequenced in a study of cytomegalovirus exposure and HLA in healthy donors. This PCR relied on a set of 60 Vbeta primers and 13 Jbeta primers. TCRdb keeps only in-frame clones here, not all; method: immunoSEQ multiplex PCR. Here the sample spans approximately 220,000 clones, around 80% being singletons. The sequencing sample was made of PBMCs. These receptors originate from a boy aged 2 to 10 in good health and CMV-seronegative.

The CDR3 reads CASSPGTGILNTEAFF. In nucleotides, the CDR3 is TGTGCCAGCAGTCCCGGGACAGGCATTTTGAACACTGAAGCTTTCTTT. The rearrangement uses TRBV27 and TRBJ1-1; 8 bases match TRBD1. After removal of 5 bases from V and 0 bases from J, the junction contained 8 bases not matched to a gene. Germline CDR1 is MNHEY and CDR2 is SMNVEV (reference sequence). The CDR3 contains 16 residues.

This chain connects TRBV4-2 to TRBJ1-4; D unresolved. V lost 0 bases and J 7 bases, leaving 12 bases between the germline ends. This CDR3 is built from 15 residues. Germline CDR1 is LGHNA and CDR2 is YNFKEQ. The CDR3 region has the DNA TGTGCCAGCAGCCAAGAGTGGCCCCTGCCTGAAAAACTGTTTTTT. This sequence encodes CASSQEWPLPEKLFF.

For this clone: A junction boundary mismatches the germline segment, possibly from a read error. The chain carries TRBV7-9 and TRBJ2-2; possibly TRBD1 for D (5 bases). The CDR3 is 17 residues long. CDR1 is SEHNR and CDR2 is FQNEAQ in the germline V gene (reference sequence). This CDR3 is CSSSLGYATRAAGELFF. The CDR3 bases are TGTTCCAGCAGCTTAGGTTACGCTACCAGGGCCGCCGGGGAGCTGTTTTTT.